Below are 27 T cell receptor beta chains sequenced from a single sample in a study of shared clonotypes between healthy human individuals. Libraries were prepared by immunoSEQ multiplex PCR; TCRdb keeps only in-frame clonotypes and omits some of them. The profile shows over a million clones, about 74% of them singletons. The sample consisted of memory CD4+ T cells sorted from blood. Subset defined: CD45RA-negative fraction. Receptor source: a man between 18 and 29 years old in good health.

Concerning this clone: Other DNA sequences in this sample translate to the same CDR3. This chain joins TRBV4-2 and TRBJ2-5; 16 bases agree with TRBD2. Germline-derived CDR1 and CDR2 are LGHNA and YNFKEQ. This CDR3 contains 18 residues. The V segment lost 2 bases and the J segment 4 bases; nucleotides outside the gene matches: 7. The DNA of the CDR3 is TGTGCCAGCAGCCAATCCGGGACTAGCGGGGGGGCTCGAGAGACCCAGTACTTC. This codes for CASSQSGTSGGARETQYF.

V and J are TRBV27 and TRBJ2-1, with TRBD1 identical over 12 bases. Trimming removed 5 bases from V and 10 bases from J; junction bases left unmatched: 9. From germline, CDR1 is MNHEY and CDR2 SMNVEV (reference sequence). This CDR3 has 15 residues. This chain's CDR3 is CASSRGQGAGWEQFF. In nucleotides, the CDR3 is TGTGCCAGCAGTCGGGGACAGGGGGCTGGGTGGGAGCAGTTCTTC.

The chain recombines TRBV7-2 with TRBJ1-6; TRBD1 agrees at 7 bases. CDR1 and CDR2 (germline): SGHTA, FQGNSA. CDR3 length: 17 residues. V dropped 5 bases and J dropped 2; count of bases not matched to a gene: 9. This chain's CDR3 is CASSLGPGGPYNSPLHF. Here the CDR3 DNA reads TGTGCCAGCAGCCTGGGACCAGGGGGTCCCTATAATTCACCCCTCCACTTT.

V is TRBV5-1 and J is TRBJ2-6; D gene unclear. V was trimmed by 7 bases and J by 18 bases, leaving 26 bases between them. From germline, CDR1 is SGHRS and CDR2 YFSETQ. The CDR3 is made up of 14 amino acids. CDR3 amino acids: CASPPQSVHKVGTF. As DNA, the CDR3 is TGCGCCAGCCCGCCCCAATCGGTTCACAAAGTCGGGACTTTC.

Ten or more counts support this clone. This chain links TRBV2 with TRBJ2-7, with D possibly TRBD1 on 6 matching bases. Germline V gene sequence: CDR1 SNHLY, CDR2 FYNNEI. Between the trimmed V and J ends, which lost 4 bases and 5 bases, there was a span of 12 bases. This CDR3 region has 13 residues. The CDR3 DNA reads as TGTGCCAGCAGTGGTGGCCAGGGGAACGAGCAGTACTTC. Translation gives CASSGGQGNEQYF.

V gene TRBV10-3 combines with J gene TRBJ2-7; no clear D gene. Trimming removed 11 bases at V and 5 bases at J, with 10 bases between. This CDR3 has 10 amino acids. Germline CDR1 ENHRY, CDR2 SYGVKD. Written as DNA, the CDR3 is TGTGCCGCCTTGAGCAACGAGCAGTACTTC. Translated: CAALSNEQYF.

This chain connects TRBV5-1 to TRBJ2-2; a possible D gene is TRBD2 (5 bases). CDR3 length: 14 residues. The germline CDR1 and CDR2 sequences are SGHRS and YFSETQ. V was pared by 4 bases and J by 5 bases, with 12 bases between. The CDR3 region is CASSLGENTGELFF. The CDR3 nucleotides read TGCGCCAGCAGCCTCGGGGAAAATACCGGGGAGCTGTTTTTT.

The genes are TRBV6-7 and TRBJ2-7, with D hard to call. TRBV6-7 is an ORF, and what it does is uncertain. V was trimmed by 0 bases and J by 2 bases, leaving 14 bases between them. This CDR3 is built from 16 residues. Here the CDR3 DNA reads TGTGCCAGCAGTTACTCGATATCCGCCAACCCCTACGAGCAGTACTTC. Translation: CASSYSISANPYEQYF.

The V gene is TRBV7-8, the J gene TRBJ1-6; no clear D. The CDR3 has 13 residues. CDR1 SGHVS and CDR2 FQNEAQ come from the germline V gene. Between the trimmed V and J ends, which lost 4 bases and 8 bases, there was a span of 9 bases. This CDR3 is CASSSEGHSPLHF. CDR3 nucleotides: TGTGCCAGCAGCTCCGAGGGTCATTCACCCCTCCACTTT.

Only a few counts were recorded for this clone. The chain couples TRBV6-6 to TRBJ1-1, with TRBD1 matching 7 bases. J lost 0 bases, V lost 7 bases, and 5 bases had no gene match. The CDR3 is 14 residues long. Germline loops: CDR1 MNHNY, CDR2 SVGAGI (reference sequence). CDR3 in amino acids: CASKPQGMNTEAFF. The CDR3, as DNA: TGTGCCAGCAAACCACAGGGGATGAACACTGAAGCTTTCTTT.

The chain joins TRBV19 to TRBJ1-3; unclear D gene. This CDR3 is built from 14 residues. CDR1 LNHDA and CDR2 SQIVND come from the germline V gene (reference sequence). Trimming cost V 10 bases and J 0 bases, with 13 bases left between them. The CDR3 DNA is TGTGCCACTAAACCCCAGAGCTCTGGAAACACCATATATTTT. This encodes CATKPQSSGNTIYF.

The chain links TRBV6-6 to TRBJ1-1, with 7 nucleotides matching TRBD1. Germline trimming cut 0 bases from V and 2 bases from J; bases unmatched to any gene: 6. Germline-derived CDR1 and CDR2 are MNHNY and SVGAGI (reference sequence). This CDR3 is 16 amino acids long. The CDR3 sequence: CASSYSEGAGNTEAFF. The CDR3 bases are TGTGCCAGCAGTTACTCAGAGGGGGCAGGAAACACTGAAGCTTTCTTT.

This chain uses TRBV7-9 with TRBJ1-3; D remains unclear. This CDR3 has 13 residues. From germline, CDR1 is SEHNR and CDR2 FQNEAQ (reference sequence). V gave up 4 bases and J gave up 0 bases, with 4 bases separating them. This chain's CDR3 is CASSSGSGNTIYF. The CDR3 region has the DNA TGTGCCAGCAGCTCAGGCTCTGGAAACACCATATATTTT.

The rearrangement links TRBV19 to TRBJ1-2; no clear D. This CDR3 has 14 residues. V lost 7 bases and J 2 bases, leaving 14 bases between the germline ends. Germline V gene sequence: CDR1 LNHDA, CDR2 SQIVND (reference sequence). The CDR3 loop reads CASNYGRANYGYTF. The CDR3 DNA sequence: TGTGCCAGTAATTACGGGCGAGCGAACTATGGCTACACCTTC.

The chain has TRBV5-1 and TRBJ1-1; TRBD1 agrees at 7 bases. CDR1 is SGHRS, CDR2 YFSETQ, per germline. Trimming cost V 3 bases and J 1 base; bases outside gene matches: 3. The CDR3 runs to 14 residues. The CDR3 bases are TGCGCCAGCAGCTGGGGACAGCAGAACACTGAAGCTTTCTTT. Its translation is CASSWGQQNTEAFF.

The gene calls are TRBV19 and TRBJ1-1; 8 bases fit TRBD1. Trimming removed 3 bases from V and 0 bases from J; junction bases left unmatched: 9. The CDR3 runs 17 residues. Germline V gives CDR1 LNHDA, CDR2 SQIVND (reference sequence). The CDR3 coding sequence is TGTGCCAGTAGTATGGGGACAGGTCGGGTATTGAACACTGAAGCTTTCTTT. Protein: CASSMGTGRVLNTEAFF.

The CDR3 spells CASSPHPGTSGSYEQYF. The DNA of the CDR3 is TGTGCCAGTAGTCCTCACCCCGGGACTAGCGGCTCCTACGAGCAGTACTTC. The chain employs TRBV19 and TRBJ2-7; 11 nucleotides agree with TRBD2. The CDR3 extends over 17 amino acids. The germline gives CDR1 LNHDA, CDR2 SQIVND (reference sequence). V shed 5 bases, J shed 0 bases, and the junction held 9 bases outside the gene matches. Looking up the rest from reference TRBV19 and TRBJ2-7 gives the full variable domain: DGGITQSPKYLFRKEGQNVTLSCEQNLNHDAMYWYRQDPGQGLRLIYYSQIVNDFQKGDIAEGYSVSREKKESFPLTVTSAQKNPTAFYLCASSPHPGTSGSYEQYFGPGTRLTVT.

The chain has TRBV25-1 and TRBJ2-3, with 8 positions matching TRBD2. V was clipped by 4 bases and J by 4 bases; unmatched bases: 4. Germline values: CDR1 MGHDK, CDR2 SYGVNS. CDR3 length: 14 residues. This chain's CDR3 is CASSGSGGPDTQYF. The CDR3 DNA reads TGTGCCAGCAGTGGAAGCGGGGGCCCAGATACGCAGTATTTT.

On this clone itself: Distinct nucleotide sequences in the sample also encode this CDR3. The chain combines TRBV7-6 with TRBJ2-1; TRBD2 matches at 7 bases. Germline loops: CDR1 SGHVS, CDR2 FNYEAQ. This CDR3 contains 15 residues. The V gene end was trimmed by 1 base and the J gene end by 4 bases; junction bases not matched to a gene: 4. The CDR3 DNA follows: TGTGCCAGCAGCTTAGATCCAGCGGGGTACAATGAGCAGTTCTTC. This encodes CASSLDPAGYNEQFF.

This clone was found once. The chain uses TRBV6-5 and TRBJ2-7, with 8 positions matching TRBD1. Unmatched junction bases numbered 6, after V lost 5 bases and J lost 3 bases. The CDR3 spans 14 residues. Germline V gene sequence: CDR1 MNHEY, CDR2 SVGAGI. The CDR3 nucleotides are TGTGCCAGCAGTCGACAGGGGATAGGCTACGAGCAGTACTTC. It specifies CASSRQGIGYEQYF.

The CDR3 coding sequence is TGTGCCAGCAGCCCCTGGGGAGCGGTCTCCTACAATGAGCAGTTCTTC. Its translation: CASSPWGAVSYNEQFF. This chain links TRBV2 with TRBJ2-1, with D perhaps matching TRBD2 (5 bases). Germline CDR1 and CDR2: SNHLY and FYNNEI. The V end was cut by 6 bases, the J end by 0 bases, with 15 bases between. The CDR3 length is 16 residues.

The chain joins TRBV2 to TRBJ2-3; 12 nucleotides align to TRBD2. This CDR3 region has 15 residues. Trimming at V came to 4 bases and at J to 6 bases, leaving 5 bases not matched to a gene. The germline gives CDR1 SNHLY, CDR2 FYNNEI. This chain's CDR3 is CASSVLAGGRDTQYF. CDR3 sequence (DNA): TGTGCCAGCAGTGTACTAGCGGGGGGACGGGATACGCAGTATTTT.

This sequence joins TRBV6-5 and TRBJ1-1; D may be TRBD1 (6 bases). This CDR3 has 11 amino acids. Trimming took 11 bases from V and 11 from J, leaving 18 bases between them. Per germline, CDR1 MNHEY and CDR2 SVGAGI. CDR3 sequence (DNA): TGTGCCGCCCGAGGGGGGCTGATGGCTTTCTTT. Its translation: CAARGGLMAFF.

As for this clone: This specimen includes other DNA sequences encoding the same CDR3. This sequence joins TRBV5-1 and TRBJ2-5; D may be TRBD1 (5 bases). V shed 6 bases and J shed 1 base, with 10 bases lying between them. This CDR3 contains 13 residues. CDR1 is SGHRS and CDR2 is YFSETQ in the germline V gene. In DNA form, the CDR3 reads TGCGCCAGCAACGCAGGGTCCCAAGAGACCCAGTACTTC. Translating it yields CASNAGSQETQYF.

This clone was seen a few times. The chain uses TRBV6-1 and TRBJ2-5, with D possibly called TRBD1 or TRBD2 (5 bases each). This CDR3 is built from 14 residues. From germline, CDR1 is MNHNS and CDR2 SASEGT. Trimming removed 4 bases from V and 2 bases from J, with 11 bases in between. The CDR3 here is CASSAGQIQETQYF. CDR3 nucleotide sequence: TGTGCCAGCAGTGCGGGGCAGATTCAAGAGACCCAGTACTTC.

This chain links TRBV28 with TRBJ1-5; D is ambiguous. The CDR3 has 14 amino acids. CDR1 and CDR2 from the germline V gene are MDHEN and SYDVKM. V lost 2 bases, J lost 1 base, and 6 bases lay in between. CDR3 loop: CASSLDWSNQPQHF. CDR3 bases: TGTGCCAGCAGTTTAGATTGGAGCAATCAGCCCCAGCATTTT.

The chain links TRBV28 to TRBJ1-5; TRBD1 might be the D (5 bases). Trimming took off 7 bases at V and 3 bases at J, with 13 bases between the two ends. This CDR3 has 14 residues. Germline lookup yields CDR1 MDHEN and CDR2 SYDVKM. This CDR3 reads CASNRQNYNQPQHF. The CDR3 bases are TGTGCCAGCAATCGACAGAATTACAATCAGCCCCAGCATTTT.